The 9 T cell receptor beta chains below were found in one sample sequenced in a study of T-cell memory formation after mild COVID-19. In TCRdb, the 5' RACE reads were re-called with MiXCR into one record per CDR3 protein. The sample has approximately 210,000 distinct CDR3 sequences; 27% are singletons. What was sequenced was PBMCs or a T cell subset sorted from them (not recorded which). Receptor source: an adult woman who had mild COVID-19 (a few samples of this study predate the infection). Cell type and time point are not known.

In this sample, this clonotype turned up a few times. V and J are TRBV5-4 and TRBJ2-3, with 8 bases fitting TRBD2. CDR1 and CDR2 (germline): SGHNT, YYREEE (reference sequence). V lost 10 bases to trimming and J lost 0 bases; unmatched junction nucleotides: 13. The CDR3 runs 16 residues. CDR3 nucleotide sequence: TGTGCCGTGAGCCCAACGGGGGGGAGCAGCACAGATACGCAGTATTTT. Protein sequence: CAVSPTGGSSTDTQYF.

This clonotype was found a few times. The chain employs TRBV7-2 and TRBJ2-2; D is possibly TRBD2 (5 bases). Germline assignment: CDR1 SGHTA and CDR2 FQGNSA. V was trimmed by 5 bases and J by 0 bases, leaving 16 bases between them. The CDR3 is 17 residues long. DNA for the CDR3: TGTGCCAGCAGCCCAGCGCAGCGGCTTACGAACACCGGGGAGCTGTTTTTT. Protein: CASSPAQRLTNTGELFF.

The chain combines TRBV10-3 with TRBJ1-2; TRBD1 matches 7 bases. Germline assignment: CDR1 ENHRY and CDR2 SYGVKD. The CDR3 consists of 13 residues. Unmatched junction bases numbered 1, after V lost 3 bases and J lost 3 bases. DNA for the CDR3: TGTGCCATCAGTGAAGACAGGGACTATGGCTACACCTTC. This encodes CAISEDRDYGYTF.

This clonotype was picked up a small number of times. V gene TRBV3-1 combines with J gene TRBJ2-7; D ambiguous. Germline CDR1 is LGHDT and CDR2 is YNNKEL (reference sequence). With 5 bases removed from V and 0 bases from J, the gap between germline ends came to 20 bases. The CDR3 covers 17 residues. CDR3 DNA sequence: TGTGCCAGCAGCGCCGGGCCGCACCCCTCCTCCTCCTACGAGCAGTACTTC. As protein: CASSAGPHPSSSYEQYF.

The rearrangement joins TRBV27 to TRBJ2-7; a weak D match, TRBD1 (6 bases). Germline V gives CDR1 MNHEY, CDR2 SMNVEV (reference sequence). The V end was cut by 2 bases, the J end by 5 bases, with 13 bases between. The CDR3 consists of 14 residues. Here the CDR3 reads CASSLTGPPHEQYF. The CDR3 DNA follows: TGTGCCAGCAGTTTAACAGGGCCACCCCACGAGCAGTACTTC.

The chain couples TRBV5-1 to TRBJ2-3, with D maybe TRBD1 (6 bases). This CDR3 spans 15 amino acids. CDR1 is SGHRS and CDR2 is YFSETQ in the germline V gene. Trimming shortened V by 0 bases and J by 2 bases, and 10 bases separated the two germline ends. The CDR3 nucleotides are TGCGCCAGCAGCTTGGATGACAGGCCCACAGATACGCAGTATTTT. This sequence encodes CASSLDDRPTDTQYF.

As for this clonotype: This may arise from a read error, as a much more abundant clone is one base away. The genes are TRBV7-8 and TRBJ2-3; D is perhaps TRBD1 (6 bases). V was pared by 5 bases and J by 2 bases, with 17 bases between. Germline CDR1 is SGHVS and CDR2 is FQNEAQ. The CDR3 runs to 16 residues. Written as DNA, the CDR3 is TGTGCCAGCAGCAGGACTGGCGCAGGGGACACAGATACGCAGTATTTT. It codes for CASSRTGAGDTDTQYF.

This clonotype was detected a few times. CDR3 sequence (DNA): TGTGCCGTCCGAGGCGGACTAGTTACCGGGGAGCTGTTTTTT. Residues: CAVRGGLVTGELFF. This chain uses TRBV6-2 or TRBV6-3 with TRBJ2-2, with 7 bases identical to TRBD2. The CDR3 is 14 amino acids. With 11 bases clipped from V and 5 bases from J, the junction kept 11 bases outside the gene matches. Germline CDR1 and CDR2: MNHEY and SVGEGT.

This clonotype appeared many times. V is TRBV6-1 and J is TRBJ1-2; TRBD1 matches at 9 bases. V was pared by 5 bases and J by 8 bases, with 9 bases of the junction left unmatched. Germline CDR1 and CDR2: MNHNS and SASEGT. This CDR3 contains 14 residues. DNA for the CDR3: TGTGCCAGCAGTTTCGAACAGGGGGCGAGCGGCTACACCTTC. This encodes CASSFEQGASGYTF.